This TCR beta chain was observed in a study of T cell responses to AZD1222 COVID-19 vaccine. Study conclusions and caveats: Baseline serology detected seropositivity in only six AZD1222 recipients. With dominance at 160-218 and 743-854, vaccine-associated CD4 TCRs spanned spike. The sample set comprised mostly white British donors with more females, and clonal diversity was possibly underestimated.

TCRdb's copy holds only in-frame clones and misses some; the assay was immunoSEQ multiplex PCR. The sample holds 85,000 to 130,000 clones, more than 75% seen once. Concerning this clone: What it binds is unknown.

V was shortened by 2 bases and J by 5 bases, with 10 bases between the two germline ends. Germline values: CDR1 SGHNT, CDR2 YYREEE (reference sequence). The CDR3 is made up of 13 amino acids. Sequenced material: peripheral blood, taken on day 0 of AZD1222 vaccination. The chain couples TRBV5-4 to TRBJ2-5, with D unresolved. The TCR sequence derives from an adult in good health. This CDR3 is CASSLSPGETQYF. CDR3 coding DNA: TGTGCCAGCAGCTTATCCCCCGGGGAGACCCAGTACTTC.